This T cell receptor (beta chain) was sequenced in a study of HIV-infected patients and healthy controls. Many counts were recorded for this clonotype. The target antigen is unknown. Antiretroviral therapy had run roughly three months, about 14 weeks, before follow-up blood collection. All unsorted peripheral T cells were captured because whole blood was used without fractionation. Study-wide results and caveats: Healthy control repertoires had roughly threefold more distinct CDR3s than untreated HIV+ repertoires, and higher Shannon diversity.

Between the trimmed V and J ends, which lost 9 bases and 1 base, there was a span of 5 bases. This CDR3 is 11 amino acids long. Germline-derived CDR1 and CDR2 are ENHRY and SYGVKD. Alpha and beta constant-region primers primed reverse transcription of approximately 0.55 ug RNA. Alpha and beta chain libraries were made separately by chain-specific third strand synthesis with multiplexing indices. A 5' RACE adapter with a random hexamer and the SP2 primer site was joined to cDNA. The library got P5 and P7 elements plus a second index, then an approximately 22-cycle PCR. MiXCR, applied by TCRdb to the 5' RACE reads, yields one record per CDR3 protein. Of 18,000 or so distinct CDR3 sequences in the sample, about 8.5% were seen once.

The sample consisted of blood, taken during antiretroviral therapy. This clonotype originated in an adult with HIV infection. The chain combines TRBV10-3 with TRBJ2-3; no clear D gene. CDR3 amino acids: CAISRTDTQYF. For the CDR3, the DNA is TGTGCCATAAGCCGCACAGATACGCAGTATTTT.